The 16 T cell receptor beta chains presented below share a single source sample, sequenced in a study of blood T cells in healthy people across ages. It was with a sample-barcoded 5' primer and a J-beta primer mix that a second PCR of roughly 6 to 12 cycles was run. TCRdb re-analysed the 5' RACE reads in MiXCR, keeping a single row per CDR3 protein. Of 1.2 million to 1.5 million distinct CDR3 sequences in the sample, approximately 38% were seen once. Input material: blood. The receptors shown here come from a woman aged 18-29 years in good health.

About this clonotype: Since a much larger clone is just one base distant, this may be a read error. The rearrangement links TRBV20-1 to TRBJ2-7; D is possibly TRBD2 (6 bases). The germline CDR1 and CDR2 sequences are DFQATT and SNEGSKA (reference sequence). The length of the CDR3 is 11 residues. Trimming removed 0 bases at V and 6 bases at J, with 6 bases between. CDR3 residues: CSAREGGEQYF. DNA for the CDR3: TGCAGTGCTAGAGAGGGGGGCGAGCAGTACTTC.

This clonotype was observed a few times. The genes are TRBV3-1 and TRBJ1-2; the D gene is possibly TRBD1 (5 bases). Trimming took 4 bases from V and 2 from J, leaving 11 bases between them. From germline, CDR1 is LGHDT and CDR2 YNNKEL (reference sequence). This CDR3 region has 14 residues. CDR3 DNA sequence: TGTGCCAGCAGCCGACGGGGACCCAACTATGGCTACACCTTC. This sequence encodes CASSRRGPNYGYTF.

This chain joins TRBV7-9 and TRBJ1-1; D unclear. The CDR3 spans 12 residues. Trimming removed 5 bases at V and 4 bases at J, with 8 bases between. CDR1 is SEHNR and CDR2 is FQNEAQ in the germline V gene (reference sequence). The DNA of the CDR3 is TGTGCCAGCAGCGCTCTGTCCACTGAAGCTTTCTTT. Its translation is CASSALSTEAFF.

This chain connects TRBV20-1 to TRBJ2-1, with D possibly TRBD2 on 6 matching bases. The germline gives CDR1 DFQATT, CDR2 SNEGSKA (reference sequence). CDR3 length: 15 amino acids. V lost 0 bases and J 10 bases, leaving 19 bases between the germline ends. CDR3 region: CSARDSTGAGQEQFF. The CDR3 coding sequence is TGCAGTGCTAGAGATTCGACGGGAGCGGGTCAGGAGCAGTTCTTC.

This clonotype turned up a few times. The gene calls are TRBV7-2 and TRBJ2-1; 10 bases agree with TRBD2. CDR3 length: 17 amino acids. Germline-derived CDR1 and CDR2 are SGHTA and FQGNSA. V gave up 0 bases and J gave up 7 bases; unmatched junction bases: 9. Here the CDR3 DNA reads TGTGCCAGCAGCTTAGCGATGGGAGCGGGGGGGATTAATGAGCAGTTCTTC. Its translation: CASSLAMGAGGINEQFF.

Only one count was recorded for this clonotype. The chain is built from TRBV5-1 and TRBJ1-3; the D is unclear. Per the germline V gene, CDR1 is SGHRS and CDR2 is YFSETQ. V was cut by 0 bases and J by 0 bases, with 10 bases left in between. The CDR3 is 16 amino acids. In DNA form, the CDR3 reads TGCGCCAGCAGCTTGGAAATAGACGGCTCTGGAAACACCATATATTTT. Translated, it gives CASSLEIDGSGNTIYF.

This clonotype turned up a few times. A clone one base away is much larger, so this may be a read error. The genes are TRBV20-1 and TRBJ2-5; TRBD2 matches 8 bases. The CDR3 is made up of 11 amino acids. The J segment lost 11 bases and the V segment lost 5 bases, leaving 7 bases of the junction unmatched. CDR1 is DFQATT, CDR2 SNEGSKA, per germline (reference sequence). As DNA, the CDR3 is TGCAGTGCTGGACTAGCCGATGAGCAGTACTTC. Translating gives CSAGLADEQYF.

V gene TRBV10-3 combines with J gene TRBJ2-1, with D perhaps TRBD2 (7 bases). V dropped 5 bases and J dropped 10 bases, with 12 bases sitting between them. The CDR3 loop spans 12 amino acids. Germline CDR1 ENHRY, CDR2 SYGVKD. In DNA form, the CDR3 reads TGTGCCATCAGTAACAGGGACTACGAGCAGTTCTTC. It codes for CAISNRDYEQFF.

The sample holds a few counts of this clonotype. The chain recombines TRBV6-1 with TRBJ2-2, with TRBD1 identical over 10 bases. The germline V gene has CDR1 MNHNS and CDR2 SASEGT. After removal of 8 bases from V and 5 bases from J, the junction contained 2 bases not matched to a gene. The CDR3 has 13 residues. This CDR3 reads CASWTGGTGELFF. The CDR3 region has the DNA TGTGCCAGCTGGACAGGGGGTACCGGGGAGCTGTTTTTT.

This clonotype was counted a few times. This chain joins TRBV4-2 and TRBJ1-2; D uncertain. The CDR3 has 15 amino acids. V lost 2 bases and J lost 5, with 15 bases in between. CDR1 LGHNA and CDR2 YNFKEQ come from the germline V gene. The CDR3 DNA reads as TGTGCCAGCAGCCAAATTTACGGCAGCGAGTATGGCTACACCTTC. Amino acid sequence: CASSQIYGSEYGYTF.

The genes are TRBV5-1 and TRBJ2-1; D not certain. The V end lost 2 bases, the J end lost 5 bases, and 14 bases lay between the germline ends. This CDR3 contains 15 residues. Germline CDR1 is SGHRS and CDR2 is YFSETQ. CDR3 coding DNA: TGCGCCAGCAGCTTTGTAGTAGTGGGAAACAATGAGCAGTTCTTC. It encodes CASSFVVVGNNEQFF.

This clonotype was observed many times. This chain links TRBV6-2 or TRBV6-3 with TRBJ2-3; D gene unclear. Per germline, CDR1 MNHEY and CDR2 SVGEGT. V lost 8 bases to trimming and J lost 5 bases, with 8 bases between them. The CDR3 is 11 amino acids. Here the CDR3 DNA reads TGTGCCAGCGGGTGGATAGATACGCAGTATTTT. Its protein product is CASGWIDTQYF.

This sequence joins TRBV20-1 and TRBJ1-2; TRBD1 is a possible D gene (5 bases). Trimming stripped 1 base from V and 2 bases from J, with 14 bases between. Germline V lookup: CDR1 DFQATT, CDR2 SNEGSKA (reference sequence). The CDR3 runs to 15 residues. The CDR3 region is CSARVRAGPNYGYTF. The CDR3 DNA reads TGCAGTGCTAGAGTCCGCGCAGGGCCGAACTATGGCTACACCTTC.

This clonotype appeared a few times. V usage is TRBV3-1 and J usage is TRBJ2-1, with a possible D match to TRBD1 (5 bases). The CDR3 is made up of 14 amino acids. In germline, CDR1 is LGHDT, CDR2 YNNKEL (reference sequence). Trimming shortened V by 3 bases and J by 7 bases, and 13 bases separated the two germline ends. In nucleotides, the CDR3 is TGTGCCAGCAGCCACTCAGGGCCTGGGAATGAGCAGTTCTTC. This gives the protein CASSHSGPGNEQFF.

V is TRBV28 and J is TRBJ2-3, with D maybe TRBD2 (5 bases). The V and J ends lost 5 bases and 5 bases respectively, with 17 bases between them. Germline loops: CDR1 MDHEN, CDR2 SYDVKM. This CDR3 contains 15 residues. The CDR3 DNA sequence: TGTGCCAGCAGTGTGGCCTCGGCCGGGAAAGATACGCAGTATTTT. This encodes CASSVASAGKDTQYF.

The CDR3 sequence: CASRSPTLSSYNEQFF. CDR3 nucleotide sequence: TGTGCCAGCAGGAGCCCCACTTTGAGCTCCTACAATGAGCAGTTCTTC. The chain uses TRBV6-1 and TRBJ2-1; D ambiguous. From germline, CDR1 is MNHNS and CDR2 SASEGT. The CDR3 is made up of 16 amino acids. The V gene lost 6 bases and the J gene lost 0 bases, with 15 bases spanning the gap.